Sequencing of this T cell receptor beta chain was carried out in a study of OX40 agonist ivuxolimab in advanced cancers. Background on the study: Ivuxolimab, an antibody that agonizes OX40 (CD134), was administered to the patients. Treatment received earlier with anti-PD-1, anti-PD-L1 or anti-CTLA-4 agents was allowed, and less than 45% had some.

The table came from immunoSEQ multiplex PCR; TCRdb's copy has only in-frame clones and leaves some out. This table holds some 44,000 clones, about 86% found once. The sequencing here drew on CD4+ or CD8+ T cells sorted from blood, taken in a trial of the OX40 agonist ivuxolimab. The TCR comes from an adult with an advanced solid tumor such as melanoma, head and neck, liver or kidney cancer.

As DNA, the CDR3 is TGTGCCAGCAGCTTGGGGACTAGCGGGGGCACAGATACGCAGTATTTT. Translated, it gives CASSLGTSGGTDTQYF. The V call is TRBV7-2, the J call TRBJ2-3; 13 positions agree with TRBD2. This CDR3 is built from 16 residues. Germline V gene lookup returns CDR1 SGHTA and CDR2 FQGNSA. The V gene end was trimmed by 3 bases and the J gene end by 1 base; junction bases not matched to a gene: 1.